A selection of T cell receptor beta chains follows, all from one sample in a study of cytomegalovirus exposure and HLA in healthy donors. The data were produced by immunoSEQ multiplex PCR, yet TCRdb's version contains in-frame clones alone and is incomplete. Of about 120,000 clones in the sample, 75% were seen once. The sequenced material came from PBMCs. The receptors come from a middle-aged woman in good health and CMV-seropositive. Both conserved end residues are part of each CDR3. The D gene is left open where the match is weak. A row's size may be missing; if present it is once, few, many or a size class.

abundance,d_gene,j_gene,v_gene,CDR3nt,CDR3aa
once,TRBD2,TRBJ2-3,TRBV27,TGTGCCAGCAGTTTACTAGCGGGCACAGATACGCAGTATTTT,CASSLLAGTDTQYF
.,TRBD2,TRBJ2-3,TRBV11-3,TGTGCCAGCAGCCCCCGAAGCGGGAGTGGCACAGATACGCAGTATTTT,CASSPRSGSGTDTQYF
.,.,TRBJ1-4,TRBV4-3,TGCGCCAGCAGCCAAGATCTACAGATTAATGAAAAACTGTTTTTT,CASSQDLQINEKLFF
.,.,TRBJ1-3,TRBV19,TGTGCCAGTAGTTGGGGCAGGACAACTGGAAACACCATATATTTT,CASSWGRTTGNTIYF
.,TRBD1,TRBJ1-2,TRBV25-1,TGTGCCAGCAGTGAACAGGGGGGTAACTATGGCTACACCTTC,CASSEQGGNYGYTF
.,TRBD2,TRBJ2-3,TRBV7-8,TGTGCCAGCAGCCCAGGACTAGCGACAACAGATACGCAGTATTTT,CASSPGLATTDTQYF
.,TRBD2,TRBJ2-7,TRBV7-2,TGTGCCAGCAGCTTCACTAGCGGGGGGGCCTACGAGCAGTACTTC,CASSFTSGGAYEQYF
.,.,TRBJ1-5,TRBV5-8,TGTGCCAGCAGCTTGGAAGTTGACAGGATGGGTAGCAATCAGCCCCAGCATTTT,CASSLEVDRMGSNQPQHF
.,.,TRBJ1-6,TRBV30,TGTGCCTGGAGTGTCAGGGGTCTAAATAATTCACCCCTCCACTTT,CAWSVRGLNNSPLHF
.,TRBD1,TRBJ1-5,TRBV7-9,TGTGCCAGCAGCTTGACCGGACAGGGATTCTCGCCCCAGCATTTT,CASSLTGQGFSPQHF
.,TRBD2,TRBJ2-7,TRBV15,TGTGCCACCAGCAGAGTCCCTAGCGGGAGCGACGAGCAGTACTTC,CATSRVPSGSDEQYF
.,.,TRBJ2-1,TRBV10-3,TGTGCCATCACTAGCCCGAGCTCCTACAATGAGCAGTTCTTC,CAITSPSSYNEQFF
.,.,TRBJ1-5,TRBV7-3,TGTGCCAGCAGCCCCGGCGGCGGGGGAACCCGAGTGGATCAGCCCCAGCATTTT,CASSPGGGGTRVDQPQHF
.,TRBD2,TRBJ2-2,TRBV27,TGTGCCAGCAGTTACGGACTAGCGGGAGCCGGGGAGCTGTTTTTT,CASSYGLAGAGELFF
.,TRBD2,TRBJ2-5,TRBV30,TGTGCCTGGACCGCGCGGGAGACCCAATACTTC,CAWTARETQYF
.,.,TRBJ2-4,TRBV5-1,TGCGCCAGCAGCTTGTTAGACTCCAAAAACATTCAGTACTTC,CASSLLDSKNIQYF
.,.,TRBJ1-1,TRBV27,TGTGCCAGCAGCCCTAGGACAGTTGAAGCTTTCTTT,CASSPRTVEAFF
few,.,TRBJ1-1,TRBV5-6,TGTGCCAGCAGCTTGGCCAGGGGCGTCACTGAAGCTTTCTTT,CASSLARGVTEAFF
.,TRBD1,TRBJ1-2,TRBV28,TGTGCCAGCAGACAACAGGGGTCCAGGGGACCGGCTAACTATGGCTACACCTTC,CASRQQGSRGPANYGYTF
.,.,TRBJ2-5,TRBV27,TGTGCCAGCAGAATAGAAGGGGTGAGACAAGAGACCCAGTACTTC,CASRIEGVRQETQYF
.,.,TRBJ2-1,TRBV7-6,TGTGCCAGCAGCTCATACACACGGGATTACAATGAGCAGTTCTTC,CASSSYTRDYNEQFF
.,TRBD2,TRBJ2-5,TRBV7-9,TGTGCCGGCAGCCCAAGGACTAGAGCGGAGGCGGAGACCCAGTACTTC,CAGSPRTRAEAETQYF